Below, 9 T cell receptor beta chains from the same sample are listed, as sequenced in a study of neurological immune-mediated disorders. A single record per CDR3 protein comes from TCRdb applying MiXCR to the 5' RACE reads. The sample lists around 79,000 distinct CDR3 sequences, about 14% occurring once. Sequencing was performed on PBMCs. Receptors originate from a woman between 45 and 60 years old in good health.

This clonotype appeared many times. The J gene is TRBJ2-1, the V gene TRBV2; TRBD1 matches at 7 bases. Germline lookup yields CDR1 SNHLY and CDR2 FYNNEI. The CDR3 consists of 15 residues. Trimming at V came to 7 bases and at J to 0 bases, leaving 6 bases not matched to a gene. CDR3 in amino acids: CASKPGQDSYNEQFF. The CDR3 DNA is TGTGCCAGCAAGCCTGGACAGGACTCCTACAATGAGCAGTTCTTC.

V is TRBV27 and J is TRBJ1-5, with D possibly being TRBD1 (5 bases). V was shortened by 6 bases and J by 0 bases, with 15 bases between the two germline ends. The CDR3 is made up of 16 amino acids. The germline V gene has CDR1 MNHEY and CDR2 SMNVEV (reference sequence). The CDR3 region is CASSRSPGHSNQPQHF. In DNA form, the CDR3 reads TGTGCCAGCAGCCGAAGCCCAGGGCATAGCAATCAGCCCCAGCATTTT.

This clonotype showed up just a few times. The chain uses TRBV28 and TRBJ2-7; D assignment may be TRBD1 or TRBD2 (5 bases each). The CDR3 has 15 residues. Between the trimmed V and J ends, which lost 8 bases and 1 base, there was a span of 18 bases. Looked up from germline, CDR1 is MDHEN and CDR2 is SYDVKM. For the CDR3, the DNA is TGTGCCAGCCAGACAGTCGGGCTAGCTTCCTACGAGCAGTACTTC. The encoded protein is CASQTVGLASYEQYF.

This clonotype was seen many times. V gene TRBV20-1 combines with J gene TRBJ1-4; no firm D call. The CDR3 is 12 amino acids. Germline CDR1 and CDR2: DFQATT and SNEGSKA (reference sequence). Trimming left V 6 bases short and J 5 bases short, with 10 bases between. The CDR3, as DNA: TGCAGTGCCCTTTACCAGAATGAAAAACTGTTTTTT. It encodes CSALYQNEKLFF.

This clonotype has at least ten counts. The DNA for the CDR3 is TGTGCCACCCAGACGCAGGGGGTTGGCACAGATACGCAGTATTTT. This sequence encodes CATQTQGVGTDTQYF. This sequence joins TRBV2 and TRBJ2-3; 7 bases are shared with TRBD1. In germline, CDR1 is SNHLY, CDR2 FYNNEI. The J segment lost 1 base and the V segment lost 10 bases, leaving 11 bases of the junction unmatched. CDR3 length: 15 residues.

This clonotype was counted many times. The V call is TRBV20-1, the J call TRBJ2-2; a weak D match, TRBD2 (6 bases). With 5 bases removed from V and 13 bases from J, the gap between germline ends came to 26 bases. CDR1 DFQATT and CDR2 SNEGSKA come from the germline V gene (reference sequence). There are 15 residues in the CDR3. The CDR3 DNA reads as TGCAGTGCTCCCCGAAGCGGGCAGGGAGCCGGTGGGCTGTTTTTT. Protein: CSAPRSGQGAGGLFF.

This clonotype was seen at least ten times. The J gene is TRBJ2-2, the V gene TRBV5-1, with 11 bases matching TRBD1. Per the germline V gene, CDR1 is SGHRS and CDR2 is YFSETQ. The CDR3 spans 17 residues. J was trimmed by 4 bases and V by 7 bases; bases with no gene match: 12. CDR3 sequence reads: CASGQGAVSLTTGELFF. Here the CDR3 DNA reads TGCGCCAGCGGACAGGGGGCTGTTTCCTTGACCACCGGGGAGCTGTTTTTT. Full variable domain (remainder filled in from reference TRBV5-1 and TRBJ2-2): KAGVTQTPRYLIKTRGQQVTLSCSPISGHRSVSWYQQTPGQGLQFLFEYFSETQRNKGNFPGRFSGRQFSNSRSEMNVSTLELGDSALYLCASGQGAVSLTTGELFFGEGSRLTVL.

This clonotype has just a few counts. The V gene is TRBV20-1, the J gene TRBJ2-3; the D gene is possibly TRBD2 (5 bases). V was pared by 2 bases and J by 11 bases, with 26 bases between. CDR3 length: 16 residues. From germline, CDR1 is DFQATT and CDR2 SNEGSKA (reference sequence). CDR3 bases: TGCAGTGCTAGACCCCTACTAGTGGTGGGAACGGGAAGGCAGTATTTT. This translates into CSARPLLVVGTGRQYF.

This clonotype has ten or more counts. The chain uses TRBV5-1 and TRBJ2-3; 8 bases are shared with TRBD1. Trimming removed 1 base from V and 11 bases from J; junction bases left unmatched: 12. Germline V gene lookup returns CDR1 SGHRS and CDR2 YFSETQ. The length of the CDR3 is 15 residues. The CDR3 DNA reads as TGCGCCAGCAGCTTGAAGGGACAGGCTCCGGGGGTGCAGTATTTT. This gives the protein CASSLKGQAPGVQYF.